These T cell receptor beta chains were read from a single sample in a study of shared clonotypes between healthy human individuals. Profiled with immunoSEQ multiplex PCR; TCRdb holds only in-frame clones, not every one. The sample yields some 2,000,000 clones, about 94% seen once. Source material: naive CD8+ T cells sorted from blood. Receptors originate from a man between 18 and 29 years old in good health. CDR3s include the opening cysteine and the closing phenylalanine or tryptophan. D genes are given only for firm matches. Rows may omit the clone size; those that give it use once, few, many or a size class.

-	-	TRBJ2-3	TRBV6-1	TGTGCCAGCAGTGATTCAACCGGGACTCTAGGGGCAGATACGCAGTATTTT	CASSDSTGTLGADTQYF
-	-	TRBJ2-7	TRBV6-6	TGTGCCAGCAGTTACCCTTACGGGGAAGAGGTTTACGAGCAGTACTTC	CASSYPYGEEVYEQYF
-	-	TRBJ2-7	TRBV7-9	TGTGCCAGCAGCTTAGTCTCGGCCGGGGACGAGCAGTACTTC	CASSLVSAGDEQYF
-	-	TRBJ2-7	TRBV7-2	TGTGCCAGCAGCTTTGGGGGGCAACTCTACGAGCAGTACTTC	CASSFGGQLYEQYF
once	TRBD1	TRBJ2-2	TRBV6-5	TGTGCCAGCAGTTACCTACAGGGGGCCACCGGGGAGCTGTTTTTT	CASSYLQGATGELFF
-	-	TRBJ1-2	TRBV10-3	TGTGCCATCAGTGAGGGACCTGCTAACTATGGCTACACCTTC	CAISEGPANYGYTF
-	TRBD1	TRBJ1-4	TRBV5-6	TGTGCCAGCAGCTTCGAACAGGGGGCGGATGAAAAACTGTTTTTT	CASSFEQGADEKLFF
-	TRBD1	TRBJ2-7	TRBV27	TGTGCCAGCAGTTTATCCGTGGGGGACAGGGGCTCCTACGAGCAGTACTTC	CASSLSVGDRGSYEQYF
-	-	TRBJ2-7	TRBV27	TGTGCCAGCAGTTTAGACACCGGGGGCTACGAGCAGTACTTC	CASSLDTGGYEQYF
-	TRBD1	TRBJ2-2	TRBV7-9	TGTGCCAGCAGCTTACTTCTTACGGACAGGGGTGACGGGGAGCTGTTTTTT	CASSLLLTDRGDGELFF
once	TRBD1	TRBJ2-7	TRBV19	TGTGCCACCGGGACAGGGTCCTACGAGCAGTACTTC	CATGTGSYEQYF
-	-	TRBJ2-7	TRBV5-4	TGTGCCAGCAGCTCCGAGTACGAGCAGTACTTC	CASSSEYEQYF
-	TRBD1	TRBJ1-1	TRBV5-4	TGTGCCAGCAGCTTTGGACCAGGGGGCACTGAAGCTTTCTTT	CASSFGPGGTEAFF
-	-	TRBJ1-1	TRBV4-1	TGCGCCAGCAGCCAGACGGGAACTGAAGCTTTCTTT	CASSQTGTEAFF
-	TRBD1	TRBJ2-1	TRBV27	TGTGCCAGCAGTGAGGGGACAGGGCCTTACAATGAGCAGTTCTTC	CASSEGTGPYNEQFF
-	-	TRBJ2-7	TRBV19	TGTGCCAGTAGTATAGATTTAGAGTCCTACGAGCAGTACTTC	CASSIDLESYEQYF
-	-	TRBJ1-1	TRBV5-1	TGCGCCAGCACCCCAGAATGGGGAATGAACACTGAAGCTTTCTTT	CASTPEWGMNTEAFF
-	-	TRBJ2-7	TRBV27	TGTGCCAGCAGCACTTGGGGGCTCGACGAGCAGTACTTC	CASSTWGLDEQYF
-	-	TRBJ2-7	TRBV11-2	TGTGCCAGCAGCTTAGGAGGGGGGCTGCAGGGCTACGAGCAGTACTTC	CASSLGGGLQGYEQYF
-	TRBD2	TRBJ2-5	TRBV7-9	TGTGCCAGCAGCCCAGTAGCGGGGAGGGGAGAGACCCAGTACTTC	CASSPVAGRGETQYF
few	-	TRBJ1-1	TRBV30	TGTGCCTGGACAGGCCTCACAATGAACACTGAAGCTTTCTTT	CAWTGLTMNTEAFF
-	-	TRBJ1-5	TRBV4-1	TGCGCCAGCAGCCAAGATTGGGGGCAGCCCCAGCATTTT	CASSQDWGQPQHF
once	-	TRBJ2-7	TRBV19	TGTGCCAGTAGGGAGGGGGGTTCCTACGAGCAGTACTTC	CASREGGSYEQYF
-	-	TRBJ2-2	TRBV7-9	TGTGCCAGCCGCACTCTTTCCCCCCTAAACGGGGAGCTGTTTTTT	CASRTLSPLNGELFF
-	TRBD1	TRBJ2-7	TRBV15	TGTGCCACCAGCCCCGGACAGGGCTACGAGCAGTACTTC	CATSPGQGYEQYF
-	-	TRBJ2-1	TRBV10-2	TGCGCCAGCCAAAGGGACTACAATGAGCAGTTCTTC	CASQRDYNEQFF
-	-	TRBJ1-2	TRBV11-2	TGTGCCAGCAGCTTAGGCCCCAGGCACCCCACGGGCTACACCTTC	CASSLGPRHPTGYTF
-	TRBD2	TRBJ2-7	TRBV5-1	TGCGCCAGCAGCTCGCTTGGTAGCGGGAGCTTCTACGAGCAGTACTTC	CASSSLGSGSFYEQYF
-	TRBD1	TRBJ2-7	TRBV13	TGTGCCAGCAGCCCATCCGGGACAGGGGGCAACGAGCAGTACTTC	CASSPSGTGGNEQYF
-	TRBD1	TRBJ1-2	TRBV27	TGTGCCAGCAGTCCCTCCCAGGGGGAAAAGGCCTATGGCTACACCTTC	CASSPSQGEKAYGYTF
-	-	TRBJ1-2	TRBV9	TGTGCCAGCAGCGTAGGAGTTAACTATGGCTACACCTTC	CASSVGVNYGYTF
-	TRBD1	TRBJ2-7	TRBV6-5	TGTGCCAGCAGTAACTCAGGGGGATCCTACGAGCAGTACTTC	CASSNSGGSYEQYF
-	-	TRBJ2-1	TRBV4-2	TGTGCCAGCAGCCAAGTGCACAGTACCTACAATGAGCAGTTCTTC	CASSQVHSTYNEQFF
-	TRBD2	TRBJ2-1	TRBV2	TGTGCCAGCATCCCACCCACTAGCGGATATTACAATGAGCAGTTCTTC	CASIPPTSGYYNEQFF
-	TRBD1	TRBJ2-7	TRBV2	TGTGCCAGCAGTGGCCTCCGACAGGGGGCCTACGAGCAGTACTTC	CASSGLRQGAYEQYF
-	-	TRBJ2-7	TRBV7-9	TGTGCCAGCAGCTCGGGGGGCGACTACGAGCAGTACTTC	CASSSGGDYEQYF
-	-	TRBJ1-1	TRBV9	TGTGCCAGCAGCGTAGCCCGGAACACTGAAGCTTTCTTT	CASSVARNTEAFF
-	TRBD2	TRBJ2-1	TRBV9	TGTGCCAGCGATGATAGCGGGAGGTTAAATGAGCAGTTCTTC	CASDDSGRLNEQFF
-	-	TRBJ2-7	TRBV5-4	TGTGCCAGCAGCCTAAGGGGGGGGCTATTCTACGAGCAGTACTTC	CASSLRGGLFYEQYF
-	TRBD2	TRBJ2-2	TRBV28	TGTGCCAGCAGTTTTTCGGCGGGGGGGAACACCGGGGAGCTGTTTTTT	CASSFSAGGNTGELFF